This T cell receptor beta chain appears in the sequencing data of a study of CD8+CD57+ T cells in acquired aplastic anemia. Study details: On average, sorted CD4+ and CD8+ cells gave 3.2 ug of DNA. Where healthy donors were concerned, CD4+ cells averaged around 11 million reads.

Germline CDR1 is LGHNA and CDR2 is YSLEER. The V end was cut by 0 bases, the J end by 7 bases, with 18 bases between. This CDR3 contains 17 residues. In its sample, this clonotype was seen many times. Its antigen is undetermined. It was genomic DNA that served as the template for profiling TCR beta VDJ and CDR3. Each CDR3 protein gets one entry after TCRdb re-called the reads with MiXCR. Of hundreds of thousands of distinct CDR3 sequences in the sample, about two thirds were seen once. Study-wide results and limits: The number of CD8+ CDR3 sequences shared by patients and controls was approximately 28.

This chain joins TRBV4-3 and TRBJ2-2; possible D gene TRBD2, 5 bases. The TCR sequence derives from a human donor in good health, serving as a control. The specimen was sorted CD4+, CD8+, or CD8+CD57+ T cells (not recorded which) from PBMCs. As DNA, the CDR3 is TGCGCCAGCAGCCAAGATAGAAGTCTAGCTCAAAGCGGGGAGCTGTTTTTT. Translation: CASSQDRSLAQSGELFF.